This TCR beta chain comes out of a study of early T cells in non-severe SARS-CoV-2 infection. Study overall: Sequencing used unsorted whole-blood bulk RNA, so chains lack pairing.

This CDR3 has 14 residues. V was clipped by 1 base and J by 5 bases, with 10 bases between them. Per the germline V gene, CDR1 is SGHNT and CDR2 is YENEEA. With respect to this clonotype: What it binds is not known.

Study findings and constraints: A preference for anti-spike CD8 responses marked VDJdb matching, which missed private and CD4 specificities.

Unique molecular identifiers were affixed to single, distinct cDNA molecules. TCRdb analysed the 5' RACE reads with MiXCR anew, one entry per CDR3 protein. Of some 58,000 distinct CDR3 sequences listed, roughly 10% are singletons. This sequence was found in an adult who was a healthcare worker with PCR-confirmed SARS-CoV-2 infection or an uninfected control (not recorded which). The sequences come from whole blood, collected at baseline. This chain joins TRBV11-3 and TRBJ2-3, with D hard to call. CDR3: CASSLGAGGDTQYF. Written as DNA, the CDR3 is TGTGCCAGCAGCTTAGGGGCTGGTGGAGATACGCAGTATTTT.